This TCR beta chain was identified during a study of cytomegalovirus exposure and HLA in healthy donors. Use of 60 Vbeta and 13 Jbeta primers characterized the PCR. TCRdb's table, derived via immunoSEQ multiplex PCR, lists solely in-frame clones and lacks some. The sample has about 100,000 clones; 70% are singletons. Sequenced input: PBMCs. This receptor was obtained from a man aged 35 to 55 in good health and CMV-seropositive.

For the CDR3, the DNA is TGTGCCAGCAGCCTGGACAGGGGTGGCACTGAAGCTTTCTTT. Encoded protein: CASSLDRGGTEAFF. The chain combines TRBV11-2 with TRBJ1-1; 9 bases align to TRBD1. This CDR3 is built from 14 residues. The germline V gene has CDR1 SGHAT and CDR2 FQNNGV. V lost 5 bases, J lost 4 bases, and 5 bases stayed unmatched. Based on the CDR3 plus reference TRBV11-2 and TRBJ1-1, the full variable domain is EAGVAQSPRYKIIEKRQSVAFWCNPISGHATLYWYQQILGQGPKLLIQFQNNGVVDDSQLPKDRFSAERLKGVDSTLKIQPAKLEDSAVYLCASSLDRGGTEAFFGQGTRLTVV.